Following are 22 T cell receptor beta chains from one sample sequenced in a study of blood T cell repertoires in COVID-19. Some clones are missing from TCRdb's copy, which holds only in-frame ones; the method was immunoSEQ multiplex PCR. Among a few hundred thousand clones listed, around 92% were seen once. What was sequenced was peripheral blood. The receptors here all came from a young adult with COVID-19, enrolled during active disease.

This clone came up a few times. The CDR3 DNA reads as TGTGCCAGCAGTTTACTAGCTAGGGAAGAGACCCAGTACTTC. Translating it yields CASSLLAREETQYF. The chain couples TRBV28 to TRBJ2-5, with D possibly TRBD2 on 5 matching bases. Germline assignment: CDR1 MDHEN and CDR2 SYDVKM. This CDR3 spans 14 amino acids. Trimming removed 2 bases from V and 3 bases from J, with 10 bases in between.

V and J are TRBV9 and TRBJ2-2, with D tentatively TRBD1 (5 bases). V lost 3 bases to trimming and J lost 4 bases, with 10 bases between them. The germline gives CDR1 SGDLS, CDR2 YYNGEE. CDR3 length: 14 amino acids. The CDR3 reads CASSGRATTGELFF. In DNA, the CDR3 is TGTGCCAGCAGCGGCAGGGCTACCACCGGGGAGCTGTTTTTT. Supplemented by reference TRBV9 and TRBJ2-2, the full variable domain reads DSGVTQTPKHLITATGQRVTLRCSPRSGDLSVYWYQQSLDQGLQFLIQYYNGEERAKGNILERFSAQQFPDLHSELNLSSLELGDSALYFCASSGRATTGELFFGEGSRLTVL.

The V call is TRBV28, the J call TRBJ2-7, with TRBD1 matching 7 bases. V shed 2 bases and J 4 bases; nucleotides not matched to a gene: 8. Germline loops: CDR1 MDHEN, CDR2 SYDVKM. The CDR3 consists of 15 residues. In DNA form, the CDR3 reads TGTGCCAGCAGTTTACGGGGACAGAGACTTTACGAGCAGTACTTC. The encoded protein is CASSLRGQRLYEQYF.

The V call is TRBV15, the J call TRBJ1-5; D remains unclear. CDR3 length equals 16 residues. V was shortened by 4 bases and J by 0 bases, with 13 bases between the two germline ends. CDR1 is LNHNV and CDR2 is YYDKDF in the germline V gene (reference sequence). CDR3 protein: CATSTPGGYSNQPQHF. CDR3 sequence (DNA): TGTGCCACCAGCACCCCGGGAGGCTATAGCAATCAGCCCCAGCATTTT.

The CDR3 region has the DNA TGTGCCATCAGTGAGGCGCCGGGACAGGGGACCGATCAGCCCCAGCATTTT. Its protein product is CAISEAPGQGTDQPQHF. The rearrangement joins TRBV10-3 to TRBJ1-5; the match to TRBD1 covers 10 bases. The trim removed 2 bases at V and 5 bases at J, leaving 9 bases unmatched. This CDR3 region has 17 residues. CDR1 and CDR2 from the germline V gene are ENHRY and SYGVKD.

The chain carries TRBV24-1 and TRBJ1-2; D gene uncertain. Trimming removed 4 bases at V and 5 bases at J, with 7 bases between. CDR3 length: 12 amino acids. Germline CDR1 and CDR2: KGHDR and SFDVKD. In DNA, the CDR3 is TGTGCCACCAGTGACAACAGATATGGCTACACCTTC. It yields the protein CATSDNRYGYTF.

The genes are TRBV7-9 and TRBJ2-7, with 9 bases identical to TRBD1. CDR3 length: 14 amino acids. Trimming cost V 6 bases and J 5 bases; bases outside gene matches: 8. Germline lookup yields CDR1 SEHNR and CDR2 FQNEAQ (reference sequence). The CDR3 bases are TGTGCCAGCAGTTCCGGACAGGGGTCCCACGAGCAGTACTTC. Its translation is CASSSGQGSHEQYF.

The genes are TRBV10-3 and TRBJ2-1, with 7 positions matching TRBD2. Germline values: CDR1 ENHRY, CDR2 SYGVKD. This CDR3 spans 15 amino acids. V lost 6 bases and J lost 0; bases outside the gene matches: 5. The chain's CDR3 is CAIRVGGSSYNEQFF. DNA of the CDR3: TGTGCCATCAGGGTCGGGGGGAGCTCCTACAATGAGCAGTTCTTC.

The V call is TRBV10-1, the J call TRBJ2-1; 11 nucleotides line up with TRBD2. V was pared by 6 bases and J by 9 bases, with 10 bases of the junction left unmatched. Germline V gene data show CDR1 as WNHNN and CDR2 as SYGVQD (reference sequence). The CDR3 covers 15 residues. The CDR3 loop reads CASSGTSGSFGEQFF. DNA for the CDR3: TGCGCCAGCAGCGGTACTAGCGGGAGCTTCGGTGAGCAGTTCTTC.

This sequence joins TRBV3-1 (or the pseudogene TRBV3-2) and TRBJ2-7; 15 nucleotides line up with TRBD2. The CDR3 has 16 residues. Looked up from germline, CDR1 is LGHDT and CDR2 is YNNKEL (reference sequence). Germline trimming cut 0 bases from V and 7 bases from J; bases unmatched to any gene: 4. This chain's CDR3 is CASSQEGLAGGGEQYF. For the CDR3, the DNA is TGTGCCAGCAGCCAAGAGGGACTAGCGGGAGGCGGGGAGCAGTACTTC.

The rearrangement joins TRBV19 to TRBJ2-5; perhaps TRBD2 as D (6 bases). CDR1 is LNHDA and CDR2 is SQIVND in the germline V gene (reference sequence). The V and J ends lost 0 bases and 0 bases respectively, with 17 bases between them. The CDR3 is made up of 18 amino acids. The CDR3 nucleotides read TGTGCCAGTAGTATAGATCCCACTGGCGGGGCCTACCAAGAGACCCAGTACTTC. The encoded protein is CASSIDPTGGAYQETQYF.

V gene TRBV7-9 combines with J gene TRBJ1-4; D may be TRBD1 (5 bases). Germline loops: CDR1 SEHNR, CDR2 FQNEAQ (reference sequence). Trimming pared 5 bases from V and 0 bases from J, leaving 10 bases between. The CDR3 totals 15 residues. In nucleotides, the CDR3 is TGTGCCAGCAGCCCCGGAGGGGCAACTAATGAAAAACTGTTTTTT. It codes for CASSPGGATNEKLFF.

This clone was picked up one time. This chain joins TRBV6-1 and TRBJ1-2, with D tentatively TRBD1 (5 bases). The CDR3 has 13 amino acids. Looked up from germline, CDR1 is MNHNS and CDR2 is SASEGT. The V gene lost 2 bases and the J gene lost 3 bases, with 7 bases spanning the gap. Here the CDR3 reads CASSEQGDYGYTF. The CDR3 nucleotides are TGTGCCAGCAGTGAACAGGGTGACTATGGCTACACCTTC.

As concerns this clone: The junction departs from the called germline gene at one end, perhaps through a read error. This chain joins TRBV27 and TRBJ2-2; a weak D match, TRBD1 (6 bases). CDR3 length: 15 amino acids. Per germline, CDR1 MNHEY and CDR2 SMNVEV (reference sequence). The CDR3 loop reads CVSKTQGYNTGELFF. The CDR3, as DNA: TGTGTCAGCAAAACCCAGGGGTATAACACCGGGGAGCTGTTTTTT.

The chain is built from TRBV11-2 and TRBJ2-7; 9 bases map to TRBD1. The germline V gene has CDR1 SGHAT and CDR2 FQNNGV. The J segment lost 9 bases and the V segment lost 5 bases, leaving 11 bases of the junction unmatched. The CDR3 spans 14 residues. The CDR3 nucleotides read TGTGCCAGCAGCCCAAGGACAGGGGAGGACGGGCAGTACTTC. This gives the protein CASSPRTGEDGQYF.

In DNA form, the CDR3 reads TGTGCCAGCAGCGTAGGAGCGGCTAACTATGGCTACACCTTC. Amino acids: CASSVGAANYGYTF. This chain joins TRBV9 and TRBJ1-2; no clear D gene. Germline V gene lookup returns CDR1 SGDLS and CDR2 YYNGEE. V lost 0 bases to trimming and J lost 0 bases, with 6 bases between them. CDR3 length equals 14 residues.

The genes are TRBV6-5 and TRBJ1-1, with D possibly being TRBD1 (5 bases). Trimming pared 8 bases from V and 4 bases from J, leaving 20 bases between. Germline lookup yields CDR1 MNHEY and CDR2 SVGAGI. The CDR3 runs to 15 residues. The CDR3 sequence is CASVDQKGVGTEAFF. CDR3 nucleotides: TGTGCCAGCGTGGACCAAAAAGGGGTTGGCACTGAAGCTTTCTTT.

The rearrangement links TRBV6-4 to TRBJ1-6, with TRBD1 matching over 7 bases. Germline V lookup: CDR1 MRHNA, CDR2 SNTAGT. J gave up 8 bases and V 6 bases, and 7 bases lay outside the gene matches. This CDR3 comprises 14 residues. Here the CDR3 DNA reads TGTGCCAGCAGCCTGACAGGGACAGATTCACCCCTCCACTTT. This translates into CASSLTGTDSPLHF.

This chain joins TRBV11-2 and TRBJ2-2; TRBD1 aligns across 8 bases. The germline V gene encodes CDR1 SGHAT and CDR2 FQNNGV. The junction had 7 bases not matched to a gene; V was cut back by 5 bases and J by 2 bases. There are 16 residues in the CDR3. The CDR3 DNA reads as TGTGCCAGCAGCGATACAGGGGGTCCTAACACCGGGGAGCTGTTTTTT. Encoded protein: CASSDTGGPNTGELFF.

V gene TRBV7-3 combines with J gene TRBJ2-3; D is uncertain. Trimming pared 2 bases from V and 0 bases from J, leaving 9 bases between. Germline CDR1 reads SGHTA; CDR2 reads FQGTGA. The CDR3 runs 15 residues. The CDR3 nucleotides read TGTGCCAGCAGCTTATCCCCAGCGAGCACAGATACGCAGTATTTT. Protein product: CASSLSPASTDTQYF.

The rearrangement links TRBV24-1 to TRBJ2-2, with D tentatively TRBD2 (6 bases). Between the trimmed V and J ends, which lost 3 bases and 7 bases, there was a span of 20 bases. The germline CDR1 and CDR2 sequences are KGHDR and SFDVKD. The length of the CDR3 is 17 residues. This CDR3 is CATSDRLWRAKGGELFF. The CDR3 coding sequence is TGTGCCACCAGTGATCGACTTTGGAGGGCAAAGGGCGGGGAGCTGTTTTTT.

This chain uses TRBV28 with TRBJ1-1; no clear D gene. Germline V gene lookup returns CDR1 MDHEN and CDR2 SYDVKM. V was pared by 8 bases and J by 0 bases, with 16 bases between. The CDR3 is 15 amino acids. The CDR3 spells CASVDLTFMNTEAFF. In nucleotides, the CDR3 is TGTGCCAGCGTGGACTTGACTTTTATGAACACTGAAGCTTTCTTT.